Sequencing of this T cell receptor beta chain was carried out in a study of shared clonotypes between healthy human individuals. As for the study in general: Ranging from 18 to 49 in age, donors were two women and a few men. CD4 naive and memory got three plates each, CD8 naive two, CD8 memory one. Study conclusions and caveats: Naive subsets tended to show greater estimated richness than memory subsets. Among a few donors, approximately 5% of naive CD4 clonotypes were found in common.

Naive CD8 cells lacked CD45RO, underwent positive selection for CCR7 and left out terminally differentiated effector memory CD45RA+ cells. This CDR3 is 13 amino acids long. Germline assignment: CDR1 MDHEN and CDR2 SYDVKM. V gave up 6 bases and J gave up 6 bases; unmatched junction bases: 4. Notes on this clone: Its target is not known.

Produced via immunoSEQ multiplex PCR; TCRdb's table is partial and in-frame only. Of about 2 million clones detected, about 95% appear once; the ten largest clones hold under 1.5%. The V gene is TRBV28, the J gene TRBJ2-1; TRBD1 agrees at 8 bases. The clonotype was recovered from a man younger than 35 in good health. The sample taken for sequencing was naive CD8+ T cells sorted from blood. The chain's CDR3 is CASRTDRANEQFF. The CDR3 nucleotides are TGTGCCAGCAGAACGGACAGGGCCAATGAGCAGTTCTTC.